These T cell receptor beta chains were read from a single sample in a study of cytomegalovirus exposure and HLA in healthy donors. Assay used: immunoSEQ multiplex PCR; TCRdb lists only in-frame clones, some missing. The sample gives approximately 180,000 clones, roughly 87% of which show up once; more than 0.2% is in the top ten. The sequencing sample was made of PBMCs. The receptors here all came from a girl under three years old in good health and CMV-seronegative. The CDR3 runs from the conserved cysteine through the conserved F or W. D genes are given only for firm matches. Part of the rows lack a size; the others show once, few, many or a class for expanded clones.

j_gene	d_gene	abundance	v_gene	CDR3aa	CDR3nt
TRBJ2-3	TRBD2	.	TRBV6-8	CASRSGTNTDTQYF	TGTGCCAGCAGATCCGGGACTAACACAGATACGCAGTATTTT
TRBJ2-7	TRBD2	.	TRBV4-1	CASSQGGGRGRSYEQYF	TGCGCCAGCAGCCAGGGGGGGGGACGAGGAAGATCCTACGAGCAGTACTTC
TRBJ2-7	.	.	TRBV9	CASSRESSYEQYF	TGTGCCAGCAGTCGGGAAAGCTCCTACGAGCAGTACTTC
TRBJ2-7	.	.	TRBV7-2	CASSLGVTGWQYF	TGTGCCAGCAGCTTAGGGGTAACAGGGTGGCAGTACTTC
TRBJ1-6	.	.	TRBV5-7	CASSPARQGGSPLHF	TGTGCCAGCAGCCCCGCGAGGCAGGGAGGCTCACCCCTCCACTTT
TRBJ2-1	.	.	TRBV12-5	CASGLVLWGPWNEQFF	TGTGCTAGTGGTTTGGTACTGTGGGGGCCCTGGAATGAGCAGTTCTTC
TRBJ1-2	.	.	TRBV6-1	CASSEAQVSGYTF	TGTGCCAGCAGTGAAGCACAGGTCTCTGGCTACACCTTC
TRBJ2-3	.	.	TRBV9	CASSVAPQGSTDTQYF	TGTGCCAGCAGCGTAGCCCCCCAGGGATCGACAGATACGCAGTATTTT
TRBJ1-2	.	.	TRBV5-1	CASSEGSHLNGYTF	TGCGCCAGCAGCGAGGGTTCCCATCTTAATGGCTACACCTTC
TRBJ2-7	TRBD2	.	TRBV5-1	CASSFTERSLATLLYEQYF	TGCGCCAGCAGCTTCACGGAACGTTCACTAGCGACGCTATTATACGAGCAGTACTTC
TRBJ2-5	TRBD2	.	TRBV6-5	CASSYFGTSRETQYF	TGTGCCAGCAGTTACTTTGGGACTAGCAGAGAGACCCAGTACTTC
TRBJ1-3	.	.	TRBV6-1	CASQNLQTRNTIYF	TGTGCCAGCCAAAACCTTCAGACAAGAAACACCATATATTTT
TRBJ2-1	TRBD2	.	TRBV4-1	CASSRGTSGGADEQFF	TGCGCCAGCAGCCGAGGGACTAGCGGGGGGGCTGATGAGCAGTTCTTC
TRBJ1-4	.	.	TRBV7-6	CASSLQGPNEKLFF	TGTGCCAGCAGCTTACAGGGGCCTAATGAAAAACTGTTTTTT
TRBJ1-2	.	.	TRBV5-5	CASSQRAGQYGYTF	TGTGCCAGCAGTCAGCGGGCAGGACAATATGGCTACACCTTC
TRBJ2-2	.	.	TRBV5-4	CASSVFGRNTGELFF	TGTGCCAGCAGTGTTTTTGGGCGGAACACCGGGGAGCTGTTTTTT
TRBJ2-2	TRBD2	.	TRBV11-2	CASSNRAGELGELFF	TGTGCCAGCAGCAATCGGGCGGGAGAACTCGGGGAGCTGTTTTTT
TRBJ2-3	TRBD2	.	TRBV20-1	CKAGVTDTQYF	TGCAAAGCGGGAGTTACAGATACGCAGTATTTT
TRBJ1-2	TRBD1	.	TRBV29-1	CSVSTGTGGANGYTF	TGCAGCGTATCCACCGGGACAGGGGGCGCGAATGGCTACACCTTC
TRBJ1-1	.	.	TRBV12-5	CASGLPPGHWNTEAFF	TGTGCTAGTGGTTTACCTCCGGGACACTGGAACACTGAAGCTTTCTTT
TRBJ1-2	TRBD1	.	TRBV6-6	CASSRLQGTNYGYTF	TGTGCCAGCAGCCGTCTACAGGGGACTAACTATGGCTACACCTTC
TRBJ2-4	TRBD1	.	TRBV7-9	CASSPGTGGTKNIQYF	TGTGCCAGCAGCCCCGGGACAGGGGGAACCAAAAACATTCAGTACTTC
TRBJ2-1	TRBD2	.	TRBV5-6	CASSISGGRNNEQFF	TGTGCCAGCAGTATTAGCGGGGGGAGGAACAATGAGCAGTTCTTC
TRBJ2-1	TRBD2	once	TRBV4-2	CASSQGFGGGSSCNEQFF	TGTGCCAGCAGCCAAGGGTTCGGCGGGGGGTCCTCCTGCAATGAGCAGTTCTTC
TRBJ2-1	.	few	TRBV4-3	CASSQGRLNEQFF	TGCGCCAGCAGCCAAGGGCGGCTCAATGAGCAGTTCTTC
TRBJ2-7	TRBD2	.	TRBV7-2	CASSMGLAQDEQYF	TGTGCCAGCAGCATGGGACTAGCGCAAGACGAGCAGTACTTC
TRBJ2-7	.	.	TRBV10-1	CASSEFKGSYEQYF	TGCGCCAGCAGTGAGTTTAAGGGGTCCTACGAGCAGTACTTC
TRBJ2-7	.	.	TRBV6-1	CASSDGTANYEQYF	TGTGCCAGCAGTGATGGGACTGCTAACTACGAGCAGTACTTC
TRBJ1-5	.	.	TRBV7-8	CASSLVSGKSNQPQHF	TGTGCCAGCAGCTTAGTATCGGGAAAGAGCAATCAGCCCCAGCATTTT
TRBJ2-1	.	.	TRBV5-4	CASSFFSVNEQFF	TGTGCCAGCAGCTTTTTTTCCGTCAATGAGCAGTTCTTC
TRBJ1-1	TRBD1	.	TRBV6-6	CASGPGQPNTEAFF	TGTGCCAGCGGACCGGGACAGCCGAACACTGAAGCTTTCTTT
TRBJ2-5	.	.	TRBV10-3	CAISGTVVDMETQYF	TGTGCCATCAGTGGTACGGTAGTTGATATGGAGACCCAGTACTTC
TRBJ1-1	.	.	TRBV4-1	CASMQGNAAGYSEAFF	TGCGCCAGCATGCAGGGTAACGCCGCCGGTTACTCTGAAGCTTTCTTT
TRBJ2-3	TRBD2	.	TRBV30	CAWDTGLAAPLDTQYF	TGTGCCTGGGACACGGGCCTAGCGGCCCCCCTAGATACGCAGTATTTT
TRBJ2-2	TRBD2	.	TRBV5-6	CASSLASGRAFGELFF	TGTGCCAGCAGCTTGGCTAGCGGGAGGGCCTTCGGGGAGCTGTTTTTT
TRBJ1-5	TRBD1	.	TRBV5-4	CASSFQGAYYSNQPQHF	TGTGCCAGCAGCTTCCAGGGGGCCTATTATAGCAATCAGCCCCAGCATTTT
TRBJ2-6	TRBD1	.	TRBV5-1	CASSQDRAGANVLTF	TGCGCCAGCAGCCAAGACAGGGCTGGGGCCAACGTCCTGACTTTC
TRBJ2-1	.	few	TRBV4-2	CASSQGIADNEQFF	TGTGCCAGCAGCCAAGGAATAGCAGACAATGAGCAGTTCTTC
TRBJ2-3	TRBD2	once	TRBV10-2	CASSEDSAGLSTDTQYF	TGCGCCAGCAGTGAGGATTCGGCGGGACTAAGCACAGATACGCAGTATTTT
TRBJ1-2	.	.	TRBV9	CASSVGLGANYGYTF	TGTGCCAGCAGCGTAGGTTTAGGGGCCAACTATGGCTACACCTTC
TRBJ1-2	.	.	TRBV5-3	CARSFPGPSYGYTF	TGTGCCAGAAGCTTCCCAGGGCCATCCTATGGCTACACCTTC
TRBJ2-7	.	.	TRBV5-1	CASSPRSGFNYEQYF	TGCGCCAGCAGCCCCCGAAGCGGCTTCAACTACGAGCAGTACTTC
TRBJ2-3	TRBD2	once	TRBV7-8	CASSPLPPGLATDTQYF	TGTGCCAGCAGCCCACTCCCCCCGGGACTAGCGACAGATACGCAGTATTTT
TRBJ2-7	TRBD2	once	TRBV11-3	CASSFSGGEQYF	TGTGCCAGCAGCTTCTCGGGGGGGGAGCAGTACTTC
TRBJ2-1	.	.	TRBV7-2	CASSLVGEGEQFF	TGTGCCAGCAGCTTAGTTGGAGAGGGTGAGCAGTTCTTC
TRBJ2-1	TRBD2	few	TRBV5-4	CASRPSGTNEQFF	TGTGCCAGCAGACCTAGCGGGACGAATGAGCAGTTCTTC